These 22 T cell receptor beta chains came from one sample sequenced in a study of T cell responses to AZD1222 COVID-19 vaccine. Produced via immunoSEQ multiplex PCR; TCRdb's table is partial and in-frame only. The data show some 140,000 clones, with 88% seen just once and roughly 5.2% held by the top ten. Sample: peripheral blood, taken 28 days after the second AZD1222 dose. These receptors all stem from an adult who received the AZD1222 COVID-19 vaccine.

The chain combines TRBV14 with TRBJ2-1, with a tentative D call TRBD1 (6 bases). Trimming took 2 bases from V and 5 from J, leaving 13 bases between them. The germline CDR1 and CDR2 sequences are SGHDN and FVKESK. The CDR3 covers 15 residues. This CDR3 is CASSQTGRGDNEQFF. In DNA, the CDR3 is TGTGCCAGCAGCCAAACGGGCAGGGGAGACAATGAGCAGTTCTTC.

The J gene is TRBJ2-7, the V gene TRBV7-8, with D perhaps given as TRBD1 or TRBD2 (5 bases each). CDR3 length: 19 amino acids. Trimming took off 3 bases at V and 0 bases at J, with 24 bases between the two ends. Germline V gives CDR1 SGHVS, CDR2 FQNEAQ. Here the CDR3 DNA reads TGTGCCAGCAGCTTGCGGCCAAAGGGGCTCGGTGGGAGCTCCTACGAGCAGTACTTC. Its translation: CASSLRPKGLGGSSYEQYF.

The chain is built from TRBV6-1 and TRBJ1-5; a weak D match, TRBD1 (6 bases). The germline gives CDR1 MNHNS, CDR2 SASEGT. Trimming removed 3 bases at V and 2 bases at J, with 17 bases between. CDR3 length equals 17 residues. CDR3 nucleotide sequence: TGTGCCAGCAGTGATAAGCTGGGGGCGCGGGGCAATCAGCCCCAGCATTTT. It translates to CASSDKLGARGNQPQHF.

In this sample, this clone turned up a few times. This chain connects TRBV7-8 to TRBJ1-1, with 12 bases that match TRBD1. The V gene end was trimmed by 5 bases and the J gene end by 6 bases; junction bases not matched to a gene: 7. The CDR3 is 15 amino acids. Germline CDR1 reads SGHVS; CDR2 reads FQNEAQ. CDR3 residues: CASSGRGQGAAEAFF. Here the CDR3 DNA reads TGTGCCAGCAGCGGTCGGGGACAGGGGGCGGCTGAAGCTTTCTTT.

CDR3 region: CASSFGRGSSYNEQFF. In nucleotides, the CDR3 is TGTGCCAGCAGCTTCGGGAGGGGGAGTTCCTACAATGAGCAGTTCTTC. The chain is built from TRBV7-8 and TRBJ2-1; TRBD2 matches 8 bases. V was clipped by 3 bases and J by 1 base; unmatched bases: 5. The CDR3 sequence is 16 residues long. Per germline, CDR1 SGHVS and CDR2 FQNEAQ.

The rearrangement joins TRBV19 to TRBJ2-1, with D perhaps matching TRBD1 (5 bases). CDR1 and CDR2 (germline): LNHDA, SQIVND (reference sequence). The length of the CDR3 is 15 residues. V was cut by 5 bases and J by 0 bases, with 11 bases left in between. The CDR3 spells CASSQLGDSYNEQFF. DNA for the CDR3: TGTGCCAGTAGTCAGCTAGGGGACTCCTACAATGAGCAGTTCTTC.

The gene calls are TRBV30 and TRBJ2-7; D not certain. The germline V and J ends were trimmed by 0 bases and 0 bases, with 9 bases remaining between them. The CDR3 length is 14 residues. Germline loops: CDR1 GTSNPN, CDR2 SVGIG (reference sequence). CDR3 loop: CAWSVIGYSYEQYF. The CDR3 DNA reads as TGTGCCTGGAGTGTAATTGGCTACTCCTACGAGCAGTACTTC.

The V call is TRBV10-1, the J call TRBJ1-4; TRBD1 is a possible D gene (5 bases). Deletions cut 0 bases from V and 0 bases from J, with 17 bases between. Germline V gene sequence: CDR1 WNHNN, CDR2 SYGVQD (reference sequence). The CDR3 totals 19 residues. DNA of the CDR3: TGCGCCAGCAGTGAGTCGGGACGGGCAGCCGATGCAACTAATGAAAAACTGTTTTTT. Its translation is CASSESGRAADATNEKLFF.

This rearrangement joins TRBV18 to TRBJ2-3; D may be TRBD2 (6 bases). V lost 2 bases to trimming and J lost 5 bases, with 14 bases between them. Per germline, CDR1 KGHSH and CDR2 LQKENI. The CDR3 length is 15 residues. The CDR3 loop is CASSPIAGSQDTQYF. As DNA, the CDR3 is TGTGCCAGCTCACCAATCGCGGGAAGTCAAGATACGCAGTATTTT.

This clone was recorded only once. The V and J genes are TRBV5-4 and TRBJ2-3, with TRBD2 identical over 9 bases. This CDR3 has 15 residues. J gave up 7 bases and V 0 bases, and 6 bases lay outside the gene matches. Germline CDR1 and CDR2: SGHNT and YYREEE (reference sequence). CDR3 loop: CASSLASGVSNTQYF. The CDR3 DNA reads TGTGCCAGCAGCTTGGCTAGCGGGGTGTCCAATACGCAGTATTTT. The complete variable domain, with remaining parts taken from reference TRBV5-4 and TRBJ2-3, reads ETGVTQSPTHLIKTRGQQVTLRCSSQSGHNTVSWYQQALGQGPQFIFQYYREEENGRGNFPPRFSGLQFPNYSSELNVNALELDDSALYLCASSLASGVSNTQYFGPGTRLTVL.

V is TRBV19 and J is TRBJ1-1, with D possibly TRBD1 on 6 matching bases. CDR3 length: 15 amino acids. Trimming shortened V by 4 bases and J by 3 bases, and 15 bases separated the two germline ends. The germline V gene has CDR1 LNHDA and CDR2 SQIVND (reference sequence). The CDR3 here is CASSTPGGADTEAFF. The CDR3 nucleotides are TGTGCCAGTAGTACCCCCGGGGGGGCAGACACTGAAGCTTTCTTT.

J is TRBJ1-5 and V is TRBV27; no definite D call. This CDR3 has 13 residues. Between the trimmed V and J ends, which lost 0 bases and 5 bases, there was a span of 5 bases. Germline V gene lookup returns CDR1 MNHEY and CDR2 SMNVEV (reference sequence). In DNA, the CDR3 is TGTGCCAGCAGTTTATCGCGGGATCAGCCCCAGCATTTT. Its translation: CASSLSRDQPQHF.

The CDR3 sequence: CASNWDRRNEKLFF. In DNA, the CDR3 is TGTGCCAGCAACTGGGACAGACGGAATGAAAAACTGTTTTTT. This chain connects TRBV2 to TRBJ1-4, with 7 bases lining up with TRBD1. Germline CDR1 is SNHLY and CDR2 is FYNNEI. V was clipped by 7 bases and J by 5 bases; unmatched bases: 7. This CDR3 contains 14 residues. The variable domain in full, with the rest retrieved from reference TRBV2 and TRBJ1-4, is EPEVTQTPSHQVTQMGQEVILRCVPISNHLYFYWYRQILGQKVEFLVSFYNNEISEKSEIFDDQFSVERPDGSNFTLKIRSTKLEDSAMYFCASNWDRRNEKLFFGSGTQLSVL.

The V and J genes are TRBV28 and TRBJ1-5; TRBD1 might be the D (6 bases). V lost 9 bases, J lost 4 bases, and 16 bases lay in between. The germline gives CDR1 MDHEN, CDR2 SYDVKM. The CDR3 runs 14 residues. The CDR3 loop is CASTHGQQNQPQHF. CDR3 DNA sequence: TGTGCCAGTACACATGGACAGCAAAATCAGCCCCAGCATTTT.

This clone was recorded only once. In DNA, the CDR3 is TGTGCCATCAGTGAGTCCGGACAGGGTCCGGATGAGCAGTTCTTC. Its translation: CAISESGQGPDEQFF. This rearrangement joins TRBV10-3 to TRBJ2-1; 8 bases fit TRBD1. V lost 0 bases and J lost 8; bases outside the gene matches: 6. The CDR3 covers 15 residues. CDR1 is ENHRY and CDR2 is SYGVKD in the germline V gene.

The chain carries TRBV19 and TRBJ2-2; TRBD1 matches at 7 bases. The CDR3 has 13 residues. Germline V gene data show CDR1 as LNHDA and CDR2 as SQIVND (reference sequence). The junction had 6 bases not matched to a gene; V was cut back by 7 bases and J by 7 bases. CDR3 DNA sequence: TGTGCCAGTACTCGGACAGGTGGCGGGGAGCTGTTTTTT. Translation: CASTRTGGGELFF.

The rearrangement uses TRBV6-1 and TRBJ2-7; D may match TRBD1 or TRBD2 (5 bases each). Germline CDR1 MNHNS, CDR2 SASEGT. Trimming stripped 3 bases from V and 5 bases from J, with 14 bases between. The CDR3 is 14 residues long. In nucleotides, the CDR3 is TGTGCCAGCAGTGACCGGGACCCTCCCGACGAGCAGTACTTC. It encodes CASSDRDPPDEQYF.

As concerns this clone: The same CDR3 arises from other DNA sequences in this sample as well. V gene TRBV19 combines with J gene TRBJ1-5, with 9 bases identical to TRBD1. Germline V gene sequence: CDR1 LNHDA, CDR2 SQIVND (reference sequence). J was trimmed by 7 bases and V by 4 bases; bases with no gene match: 5. CDR3 length equals 14 residues. This chain's CDR3 is CASSTTGGGQPQHF. DNA of the CDR3: TGTGCCAGTAGTACTACAGGGGGCGGACAGCCCCAGCATTTT.

This clone was observed a handful of times. The chain combines TRBV9 with TRBJ1-2; no clear D. Germline lookup yields CDR1 SGDLS and CDR2 YYNGEE. CDR3 length: 16 residues. Trimming shortened V by 4 bases and J by 7 bases, and 23 bases separated the two germline ends. CDR3 nucleotide sequence: TGTGCCAGCAGCCCCGACCCAGCCAGAATACCCTCTGGCTACACCTTC. Protein product: CASSPDPARIPSGYTF.

The rearrangement joins TRBV27 to TRBJ2-5; the match to TRBD2 covers 9 bases. The CDR3 covers 13 residues. Germline V gene data show CDR1 as MNHEY and CDR2 as SMNVEV (reference sequence). Losses at the gene ends were 3 bases for V and 5 bases for J; bases not matched to a gene: 1. For the CDR3, the DNA is TGTGCCAGCAGTTTGCTAGCGGGGGAGACCCAGTACTTC. Translating it yields CASSLLAGETQYF.

This sequence joins TRBV2 and TRBJ1-4; the D gene is possibly TRBD1 (5 bases). The germline gives CDR1 SNHLY, CDR2 FYNNEI. The CDR3 is 14 amino acids. V lost 0 bases, J lost 7 bases, and 9 bases lay in between. The CDR3 coding sequence is TGTGCCAGCAGTGAAGCACATAGGGGTGAAAAACTGTTTTTT. Translating gives CASSEAHRGEKLFF.

This chain joins TRBV3-1 (or the pseudogene TRBV3-2) and TRBJ1-1, with D possibly matching TRBD1 (5 bases). V was cut by 1 base and J by 11 bases, with 17 bases left in between. This CDR3 is built from 14 residues. Germline loops: CDR1 LGHDT, CDR2 YNNKEL (reference sequence). CDR3 DNA sequence: TGTGCCAGCAGCCAAGTTGGGGGGGGTTTATCCGCTTTCTTT. This codes for CASSQVGGGLSAFF.